These 2 T cell receptor beta chains share one sample of origin, sequenced in a study of beta chain features in type 1 diabetes. Whole-study findings and limits: Shortening that was moderate but significant affected the TCRB CDR3s of Type 1 diabetes patients in all four CD4+ subsets.

These TCRs' antigens remain unknown. Every isolated RNA sample was fully reverse transcribed, so sequencing captured expressed TCRB transcripts. The assay was immunoSEQ multiplex PCR, and TCRdb's table has in-frame clones only and misses some. The sample yields hundreds of thousands of clones, roughly 13% seen once. Sequenced: naive CD4+ T cells from blood. Source of these receptors: a man between 18 and 35 years old with type 1 diabetes.

With regard to this clone: This same CDR3 is encoded by further DNA sequences in the sample. CDR3 amino acids: CASSLGQGDGYTF. DNA of the CDR3: TGCGCCAGCAGCTTGGGGCAGGGCGATGGCTACACCTTC. The genes are TRBV5-1 and TRBJ1-2, with D maybe TRBD1 (5 bases). Trimming took 0 bases from V and 6 from J, leaving 9 bases between them. This CDR3 spans 13 amino acids. Germline V gene lookup returns CDR1 SGHRS and CDR2 YFSETQ.

A word on this clone: A junction end diverges from the germline sequence, so it may reflect a read error. The chain links TRBV5-1 to TRBJ2-3; no clear D gene. CDR3 length equals 14 residues. Looked up from germline, CDR1 is SGHRS and CDR2 is YFSETQ. The CDR3 sequence: CASSLGMSTDTQYF. In DNA, the CDR3 is TGCGCCAGCAGTTTGGGGATGAGCACAGATACGCAGTATTTT. The variable domain in full, completed from reference TRBV5-1 and TRBJ2-3, reads KAGVTQTPRYLIKTRGQQVTLSCSPISGHRSVSWYQQTPGQGLQFLFEYFSETQRNKGNFPGRFSGRQFSNSRSEMNVSTLELGDSALYLCASSLGMSTDTQYFGPGTRLTVL.